This TCR beta chain was identified in a study of cytomegalovirus exposure and HLA in healthy donors. Findings of the study overall: A later analysis linked about 17,000 TCR beta sequences to HLA alleles at 0.05 false discovery rate.

Every donor was a healthy person donating bone marrow. PCR primers comprised 60 Vbeta and 13 Jbeta primers. Assay: immunoSEQ multiplex PCR; the TCRdb copy retains only in-frame clones and omits some. This sample has some 200,000 clones; roughly 80% occur once, and the top ten carry less than 3.5%. With regard to this clone: Its antigen is not identified.

Germline trimming cut 4 bases from V and 0 bases from J; bases unmatched to any gene: 7. The CDR3 runs to 18 residues. Germline assignment: CDR1 MDHEN and CDR2 SYDVKM. This chain connects TRBV28 to TRBJ2-1, with 12 bases lining up with TRBD2. Sequencing input: PBMCs. The clonotype originates from a middle-aged woman in good health and CMV-seronegative. CDR3 in amino acids: CASSSDRTSGISYNEQFF. The CDR3 region has the DNA TGTGCCAGCAGTTCAGACAGGACTAGCGGGATCTCCTACAATGAGCAGTTCTTC. Full variable domain (outside the CDR3, taken from reference TRBV28 and TRBJ2-1): DVKVTQSSRYLVKRTGEKVFLECVQDMDHENMFWYRQDPGLGLRLIYFSYDVKMKEKGDIPEGYSVSREKKERFSLILESASTNQTSMYLCASSSDRTSGISYNEQFFGPGTRLTVL.